Following are 20 T cell receptor beta chains from one sample sequenced in a study of graft-versus-host responses after intestinal transplantation. The table came from immunoSEQ multiplex PCR; TCRdb's copy has only in-frame clones and leaves some out. The table lists tens of thousands of clones, 91% of them singletons. Their antigen targets remain unknown. Sequencing was performed on unstimulated CD4+ T cells sorted from spleen or lymph node cells, taken before intestinal transplant. Receptor source: a human donor who received an intestinal transplant.

The chain uses TRBV5-4 and TRBJ2-3; a possible D gene is TRBD1 (5 bases). The germline CDR1 and CDR2 sequences are SGHNT and YYREEE (reference sequence). The V and J ends lost 2 bases and 3 bases respectively, with 7 bases between them. The CDR3 is made up of 13 amino acids. The CDR3 sequence is CASSFTGTDTQYF. The CDR3 DNA reads as TGTGCCAGCAGCTTCACAGGAACAGATACGCAGTATTTT.

V and J are TRBV29-1 and TRBJ1-1, with 9 bases matching TRBD1. With V trimmed by 6 bases and J by 0 bases, 5 bases remained unmatched. The CDR3 totals 14 residues. Germline lookup yields CDR1 SQVTM and CDR2 ANQGSEA. CDR3 sequence reads: CSVGQGLMNTEAFF. CDR3 in DNA: TGCAGCGTCGGACAGGGGCTGATGAACACTGAAGCTTTCTTT.

A single count supports this clone. The genes are TRBV10-2 and TRBJ2-7; possibly TRBD1 for D (6 bases). Trimming removed 6 bases from V and 0 bases from J, with 15 bases in between. Germline V gene sequence: CDR1 WSHSY, CDR2 SAAADI. CDR3 length: 15 amino acids. The CDR3 bases are TGCGCCAGCAGATCTAGTATGACAGGCTCCTACGAGCAGTACTTC. The encoded protein is CASRSSMTGSYEQYF.

Only one count was recorded for this clone. This chain uses TRBV6-1 with TRBJ1-5; tentatively, D is TRBD1 (5 bases). The V and J ends lost 2 bases and 2 bases respectively, with 13 bases between them. The CDR3 covers 16 residues. Germline V gene sequence: CDR1 MNHNS, CDR2 SASEGT. The CDR3 coding sequence is TGTGCCAGCAGTGAACTAGGGGTGGAAGGCAATCAGCCCCAGCATTTT. Protein product: CASSELGVEGNQPQHF.

The V gene is TRBV18, the J gene TRBJ1-1; 9 nucleotides agree with TRBD1. This CDR3 is built from 14 residues. Germline CDR1 reads KGHSH; CDR2 reads LQKENI. Germline trimming cut 3 bases from V and 1 base from J; bases unmatched to any gene: 0. The CDR3 loop is CASSPDRGNTEAFF. Written as DNA, the CDR3 is TGTGCCAGCTCACCGGACAGGGGGAACACTGAAGCTTTCTTT.

The chain links TRBV15 to TRBJ1-2; D not resolved. From germline, CDR1 is LNHNV and CDR2 YYDKDF (reference sequence). The V gene lost 0 bases and the J gene lost 4 bases, with 12 bases spanning the gap. The CDR3 length is 15 residues. For the CDR3, the DNA is TGTGCCACCAGCAGAGATGTGGGTAGCGGCTATGGCTACACCTTC. As protein: CATSRDVGSGYGYTF.

The V call is TRBV11-2, the J call TRBJ2-7, with D perhaps TRBD2 (6 bases). In germline, CDR1 is SGHAT, CDR2 FQNNGV. V was cut by 4 bases and J by 2 bases, with 15 bases left in between. The CDR3 sequence is 15 residues long. The CDR3 nucleotides read TGTGCCAGCAGCTCCCCCCGCGGGATAACCTACGAGCAGTACTTC. This codes for CASSSPRGITYEQYF.

The genes are TRBV19 and TRBJ1-5; possible D gene TRBD1, 6 bases. The CDR3 is 16 residues long. Germline-derived CDR1 and CDR2 are LNHDA and SQIVND (reference sequence). The germline V and J ends were trimmed by 7 bases and 7 bases, with 23 bases remaining between them. CDR3 region: CASTLLGGDITQPQHF. DNA for the CDR3: TGTGCCAGTACCCTCTTGGGGGGGGACATTACGCAGCCCCAGCATTTT.

The V and J genes are TRBV4-1 and TRBJ2-3, with 7 positions matching TRBD2. The CDR3 runs to 18 residues. The germline gives CDR1 MGHRA, CDR2 YSYEKL. The V and J ends lost 0 bases and 2 bases, in that order; junction bases with no gene match: 11. This CDR3 is CASSQDGGRGWNTDTQYF. CDR3 DNA sequence: TGCGCCAGCAGCCAAGATGGAGGGCGGGGGTGGAACACAGATACGCAGTATTTT.

The rearrangement uses TRBV6-5 and TRBJ2-5, with 7 bases identical to TRBD1. The J segment lost 5 bases and the V segment lost 6 bases, leaving 6 bases of the junction unmatched. The germline CDR1 and CDR2 sequences are MNHEY and SVGAGI. The CDR3 contains 13 residues. This chain's CDR3 is CASRRQGSETQYF. CDR3 DNA sequence: TGTGCCAGCAGGAGACAGGGTTCCGAGACCCAGTACTTC.

This chain connects TRBV5-1 to TRBJ2-2, with 7 bases matching TRBD1. This CDR3 is built from 20 residues. After removal of 5 bases from V and 1 base from J, the junction contained 20 bases not matched to a gene. Germline V gives CDR1 SGHRS, CDR2 YFSETQ. The CDR3 nucleotides are TGCGCCAGCAGTCCGATTACCCCGTCGGAGACAGGGTGGAACACCGGGGAGCTGTTTTTT. Amino acids: CASSPITPSETGWNTGELFF. The whole variable domain, remainder taken from reference TRBV5-1 and TRBJ2-2, is KAGVTQTPRYLIKTRGQQVTLSCSPISGHRSVSWYQQTPGQGLQFLFEYFSETQRNKGNFPGRFSGRQFSNSRSEMNVSTLELGDSALYLCASSPITPSETGWNTGELFFGEGSRLTVL.

This clone has just a few counts. The V call is TRBV5-1, the J call TRBJ2-3; TRBD1 matches 9 bases. Per germline, CDR1 SGHRS and CDR2 YFSETQ. The CDR3 consists of 14 residues. Germline trimming cut 2 bases from V and 3 bases from J; bases unmatched to any gene: 1. CDR3 coding DNA: TGCGCCAGCAGCTTCGGACAGGGGACAGATACGCAGTATTTT. Protein product: CASSFGQGTDTQYF.

The chain recombines TRBV4-3 with TRBJ1-2, with 8 bases that match TRBD1. The CDR3 spans 17 residues. The V and J ends lost 1 base and 3 bases, in that order; junction bases with no gene match: 10. Germline V CDR1 and CDR2: LGHNA, YSLEER. The CDR3 DNA reads as TGCGCCAGCAGCCAAGGAGGTTCGGGACAGGCTTACTATGGCTACACCTTC. As protein: CASSQGGSGQAYYGYTF.

The rearrangement links TRBV7-8 to TRBJ1-1; D is uncertain. Trimming pared 5 bases from V and 10 bases from J, leaving 17 bases between. CDR1 is SGHVS, CDR2 FQNEAQ, per germline. The CDR3 has 13 amino acids. CDR3 coding DNA: TGTGCCAGCAGCCCAACCGAACAAATTGTAGCTTTCTTT. Protein: CASSPTEQIVAFF. Complete variable domain (other parts from reference TRBV7-8 and TRBJ1-1): GAGVSQSPRYKVAKRGQDVALRCDPISGHVSLFWYQQALGQGPEFLTYFQNEAQLDKSGLPSDRFFAERPEGSVSTLKIQRTQQEDSAVYLCASSPTEQIVAFFGQGTRLTVV.

This rearrangement joins TRBV5-4 to TRBJ1-3; TRBD1 matches at 10 bases. Germline CDR1 reads SGHNT; CDR2 reads YYREEE (reference sequence). The CDR3 is 16 residues long. With 4 bases clipped from V and 2 bases from J, the junction kept 6 bases outside the gene matches. The DNA for the CDR3 is TGTGCCAGCAGCAAAGGGACAGGGGATCCTGGAAACACCATATATTTT. Its protein is CASSKGTGDPGNTIYF.

The rearrangement joins TRBV7-7 to TRBJ2-1, with TRBD1 identical over 8 bases. V was pared by 5 bases and J by 7 bases, with 7 bases of the junction left unmatched. Looked up from germline, CDR1 is SSHAT and CDR2 is FNYEAQ (reference sequence). The CDR3 totals 14 residues. CDR3 DNA: TGTGCCAGCAGCCCGGACAGGGTGGGGAATGAGCAGTTCTTC. Its translation: CASSPDRVGNEQFF.

The DNA for the CDR3 is TGTGCCAGTAGTAAGAAACAGGGGACCTATGGCTACACCTTC. Encoded protein: CASSKKQGTYGYTF. The genes are TRBV19 and TRBJ1-2; 7 bases agree with TRBD1. CDR3 size: 14 residues. V was pared by 4 bases and J by 4 bases, with 6 bases of the junction left unmatched. CDR1 and CDR2 from the germline V gene are LNHDA and SQIVND (reference sequence).

In its sample, this clone was seen a few times. The rearrangement joins TRBV2 to TRBJ1-6; 8 bases are a match to TRBD1. The CDR3 is 15 residues long. J lost 9 bases, V lost 4 bases, and 8 bases had no gene match. Germline V CDR1 and CDR2: SNHLY, FYNNEI. CDR3 in DNA: TGTGCCAGCAGTGGGGGCCCAGGGGGCGTTTCACCCCTCCACTTT. Its translation: CASSGGPGGVSPLHF.

CDR3 amino acids: CASSLGTVFEQFF. CDR3 DNA sequence: TGTGCCAGCAGCTTAGGGACAGTGTTTGAGCAGTTCTTC. The rearrangement uses TRBV11-2 and TRBJ2-1, with D maybe TRBD1 (6 bases). Per germline, CDR1 SGHAT and CDR2 FQNNGV. The CDR3 has 13 amino acids. V lost 1 base and J lost 9, with 10 bases in between.

The chain joins TRBV19 to TRBJ2-7; D perhaps matches TRBD2 (6 bases). The germline V gene has CDR1 LNHDA and CDR2 SQIVND (reference sequence). The ends were cut back, 1 base at V and 3 bases at J, with 10 bases in the middle. This CDR3 comprises 14 residues. The CDR3 region is CASSIVEGNYEQYF. The CDR3 region has the DNA TGTGCCAGTAGTATAGTGGAGGGAAACTACGAGCAGTACTTC. The variable domain in full, completed from reference TRBV19 and TRBJ2-7, reads DGGITQSPKYLFRKEGQNVTLSCEQNLNHDAMYWYRQDPGQGLRLIYYSQIVNDFQKGDIAEGYSVSREKKESFPLTVTSAQKNPTAFYLCASSIVEGNYEQYFGPGTRLTVT.